This T cell receptor (beta chain) was identified in a study of CD8+ T cells in alopecia areata (dated by TCRdb to 2016 to 2018). With respect to the entire study: The treated patients, all with moderate-to-severe alopecia areata, were enrolled in an open-label pilot trial of oral tofacitinib given at 5 to 10 mg twice daily. Tofacitinib was administered for 6 to 18 months, and 6 months of follow-up off drug were then conducted to assess delayed response and recurrence. High-throughput TCRbeta sequencing was used to examine T cell clonal expansion in alopecia areata in both the C3H/HeJ mouse model and human patients. Scalp tissue and sorted CD4+ and CD8+ peripheral blood T cells from patchy and totalis/universalis alopecia areata patients and from healthy controls were covered by human TCRbeta sequencing. Biopsies were taken from tofacitinib-treated patients at baseline and again at 4 and 24 weeks into treatment, and several of those patients also had a later scalp biopsy. Scalp clonality was compared across normal scalp (n=4), patchy alopecia areata scalp (n=8), and alopecia totalis/universalis scalp (n=8). RNA was obtained with the PAXgene miRNA kit for fixed scalp, the miRNeasy kit for PBMCs, and the RNeasy kit for mouse skin. immunoSEQ multiplex PCR using 35 Vbeta forward primers and 13 Jbeta reverse primers was used to amplify TCRbeta CDR3 regions.

At the junction V is shortened by 5 bases and J by 0 bases, with 7 bases in between. CDR3 length: 13 amino acids, cysteine to phenylalanine. Of the read, only the CDR3 DNA is kept; its 39 bases are in frame from base 1. Sequences MNHEY (CDR1) and SVGAGI (CDR2) are obtained from the germline V gene. The library relied on the immunoSEQ multiplex PCR assay. For TCR sequencing, RNA was extracted from every sample and reverse transcribed into cDNA to serve as template. First-strand cDNA was synthesized with SuperScript III using a 2:1 mix of oligo-dT and random hexamers. A synthetic immune receptor repertoire was used to measure amplification bias, and any remaining bias was corrected computationally. As for the authors' bioinformatics: Raw reads were preprocessed for error removal, and CDR3 was defined according to IMGT conventions as running from the conserved cysteine to phenylalanine. Clonality was computed by normalizing Shannon entropy by log2 of the number of productive unique TCRs and subtracting the result from 1. Whether each scalp clone was CD4 or CD8 was inferred by checking scalp TCRbeta sequences against the CD4 and CD8 repertoires from sorted blood. In TCRdb, the immuneACCESS table is reduced to in-frame sequences with V and J assigned. These tables do not hold every clone; where another copy was compared, an unresolved V gene accounts for under half, and the others remain unexplained. V, J and clone size are taken as reported in that table, and D and trimming were inferred from the DNA itself. The sample records 150,000 or so clones, about 60% of which are singletons. About 6.8% of the sample lies in the top ten.

Concerning this clone: Its antigen target is currently unknown. No much larger clone exists at a distance of one base, and base qualities are not known.

The intended sense of this specimen's time point label: baseline before oral tofacitinib. Lesional scalp punch biopsies and peripheral blood were collected from alopecia areata patients. PBMCs were isolated by density centrifugation and stained for CD3, CD4 and CD8, and CD4+ and CD8+ T cells were sorted on a FACSAria. Study-wide findings and limitations: Shared TCR sequences between patients were less evident than in mice, which may be partly attributable to HLA diversity in the patient population. Unlike mouse skin, where gammadelta T cells dominate, normal human skin contains resident alphabeta T cells that get sequenced too, which complicates analysis of the scalp TCR repertoire. Compared with normal scalp, lesional scalp, particularly in alopecia totalis/universalis, had higher clonality and more expanded CD8+ clones, which suggests antigenic drive.

The chain was built from TRBV6-5 and TRBJ1-1; the D gene is perhaps TRBD1, on 6 matching bases. The specimen comprised CD4+ T cells sorted from blood, sampled at week 0. The receptor was isolated from a human donor with alopecia areata. The CDR3 sequence is CASSQGLNTEAFF. In nucleotide form, the sequence is TGTGCCAGCAGTCAGGGGCTGAACACTGAAGCTTTCTTT.